This entry lists 13 T cell receptor beta chains sequenced from one sample in a study of cytomegalovirus exposure and HLA in healthy donors. It was with 60 Vbeta and 13 Jbeta primers that the PCR ran. Data came from immunoSEQ multiplex PCR; TCRdb stores just in-frame clones and leaves some out. There are about 200,000 clones in the sample; over 60% occur only once, and 0.63% lies in the top ten. Sample: PBMCs. These receptor sequences come from a man aged 18 to 29 in good health and CMV-seronegative.

Note on this clone: At the DNA level, this CDR3 is encoded by other sequences in the same sample as well. V gene TRBV30 combines with J gene TRBJ2-5; 8 nucleotides align to TRBD2. Trimming at V came to 3 bases and at J to 5 bases, leaving 2 bases not matched to a gene. CDR3 length equals 12 residues. The germline CDR1 and CDR2 sequences are GTSNPN and SVGIG (reference sequence). The CDR3 coding sequence is TGTGCCTGGAGCCCGGGGGGGGAGACCCAGTACTTC. This codes for CAWSPGGETQYF.

The V gene is TRBV27, the J gene TRBJ2-1; possible D gene TRBD1, 6 bases. With 11 bases removed from V and 5 bases from J, the gap between germline ends came to 16 bases. CDR1 and CDR2 (germline): MNHEY, SMNVEV (reference sequence). The CDR3 sequence is 13 residues long. The CDR3 DNA reads as TGTGCCGCCCCGTGGGGGCGTAACAATGAGCAGTTCTTC. It codes for CAAPWGRNNEQFF.

This clone came up a few times. As DNA, the CDR3 is TGTGCCAGCAGTCCCTCCGGGCGGGGGACCACTGAAGCTTTCTTT. Its translation is CASSPSGRGTTEAFF. This sequence joins TRBV6-5 and TRBJ1-1, with D tentatively TRBD1 (5 bases). The germline V and J ends were trimmed by 5 bases and 4 bases, with 17 bases remaining between them. Germline lookup yields CDR1 MNHEY and CDR2 SVGAGI. The CDR3 loop spans 15 amino acids.

The chain recombines TRBV29-1 with TRBJ2-5; 8 positions match TRBD2. With V trimmed by 0 bases and J by 9 bases, 15 bases remained unmatched. CDR1 is SQVTM, CDR2 ANQGSEA, per germline. The CDR3 length is 16 residues. The CDR3 coding sequence is TGCAGCGTTGAAGATCGGGTACTAGCGGATCGAGGGGCCCAGTACTTC. Protein sequence: CSVEDRVLADRGAQYF.

The rearrangement links TRBV6-5 to TRBJ1-1, with D perhaps matching TRBD1 (5 bases). Germline V lookup: CDR1 MNHEY, CDR2 SVGAGI. The CDR3 totals 14 residues. Trimming left V 7 bases short and J 2 bases short, with 14 bases between. The CDR3 loop is CASTPPGDNTEAFF. The CDR3 coding sequence is TGTGCCAGCACCCCTCCGGGGGACAACACTGAAGCTTTCTTT.

The chain is built from TRBV5-5 and TRBJ2-2; D ambiguous. The CDR3 has 15 amino acids. V was shortened by 0 bases and J by 0 bases, with 6 bases between the two germline ends. CDR1 is SGHKS, CDR2 YYEKEE, per germline (reference sequence). The CDR3 reads CASSLGHPNTGELFF. The CDR3 coding sequence is TGTGCCAGCAGCTTGGGGCATCCGAACACCGGGGAGCTGTTTTTT.

This clone was seen a few times. This chain connects TRBV28 to TRBJ2-7, with 8 bases that match TRBD1. V shed 1 base, J shed 7 bases, and the junction held 6 bases outside the gene matches. CDR1 is MDHEN, CDR2 SYDVKM, per germline. This CDR3 contains 14 residues. CDR3 residues: CASSLLDRAGEQYF. DNA for the CDR3: TGTGCCAGCAGTTTATTGGACAGGGCCGGGGAGCAGTACTTC.

The rearrangement links TRBV10-2 to TRBJ2-2; TRBD2 agrees at 10 bases. In germline, CDR1 is WSHSY, CDR2 SAAADI. J gave up 1 base and V 4 bases, and 0 bases lay outside the gene matches. The CDR3 has 15 amino acids. The CDR3 sequence: CASSGLAGNTGELFF. The CDR3 coding sequence is TGCGCCAGCAGTGGACTAGCGGGGAACACCGGGGAGCTGTTTTTT.

This chain joins TRBV5-4 and TRBJ2-7; 11 positions agree with TRBD1. J was trimmed by 6 bases and V by 1 base; bases with no gene match: 9. The germline gives CDR1 SGHNT, CDR2 YYREEE (reference sequence). The CDR3 runs to 16 residues. The CDR3 DNA follows: TGTGCCAGCAGCTTGTTCCAAGGACAGGGGGCAGGCGAGCAGTACTTC. Its protein is CASSLFQGQGAGEQYF. Full variable domain (missing parts from reference TRBV5-4 and TRBJ2-7): ETGVTQSPTHLIKTRGQQVTLRCSSQSGHNTVSWYQQALGQGPQFIFQYYREEENGRGNFPPRFSGLQFPNYSSELNVNALELDDSALYLCASSLFQGQGAGEQYFGPGTRLTVT.

This clone came up once. V and J are TRBV5-4 and TRBJ1-1; D remains unclear. Trimming cost V 2 bases and J 0 bases, with 5 bases left between them. The CDR3 contains 13 residues. CDR1 and CDR2 from the germline V gene are SGHNT and YYREEE (reference sequence). The CDR3 here is CASSFGMNTEAFF. The CDR3 region has the DNA TGTGCCAGCAGCTTCGGGATGAACACTGAAGCTTTCTTT.

A few counts support this clone. The V gene is TRBV7-2, the J gene TRBJ2-1; D call uncertain. Germline CDR1 is SGHTA and CDR2 is FQGNSA. The V end was cut by 10 bases, the J end by 0 bases, with 10 bases between. The CDR3 is 13 amino acids. CDR3 sequence reads: CATLLSSYNEQFF. The CDR3 nucleotides read TGTGCCACCCTCCTTAGCTCCTACAATGAGCAGTTCTTC.

About this clone: Other DNA sequences in this sample translate to the same CDR3. CDR3 amino acids: CASSLVAGATGELFF. DNA for the CDR3: TGCGCCAGCAGCTTGGTAGCGGGGGCCACCGGGGAGCTGTTTTTT. The chain combines TRBV5-1 with TRBJ2-2; TRBD2 agrees at 9 bases. Trimming cost V 0 bases and J 4 bases; bases outside gene matches: 1. The CDR3 spans 15 residues. Germline V CDR1 and CDR2: SGHRS, YFSETQ.

This rearrangement joins TRBV18 to TRBJ2-2; D gene unclear. The CDR3 length is 17 residues. V lost 3 bases to trimming and J lost 0 bases, with 14 bases between them. CDR1 is KGHSH and CDR2 is LQKENI in the germline V gene. As DNA, the CDR3 is TGTGCCAGCTCACCCCGTTTTGTGGGCTCGAACACCGGGGAGCTGTTTTTT. It codes for CASSPRFVGSNTGELFF.